What follows are 31 T cell receptor beta chains derived from one specimen sequenced in a study of OX40 agonist ivuxolimab in advanced cancers. Repertoires were generated with immunoSEQ multiplex PCR, while TCRdb's copy carries only in-frame clones and drops some. This table has approximately 12,000 clones, 67% appearing once. The sequences come from CD4+ or CD8+ T cells sorted from blood, collected in a trial of the OX40 agonist ivuxolimab. The origin of the receptors is an adult with an advanced solid tumor such as melanoma, head and neck, liver or kidney cancer.

This clone was observed a few times. The V gene is TRBV27, the J gene TRBJ1-6, with TRBD1 identical over 10 bases. The V gene's germline CDR1 is MNHEY and CDR2 SMNVEV (reference sequence). This CDR3 spans 16 amino acids. V gave up 4 bases and J gave up 6 bases; unmatched junction bases: 6. The CDR3 loop is CASSSPGQGLNSPLHF. CDR3 bases: TGTGCCAGCAGTTCACCGGGACAGGGGCTTAATTCACCCCTCCACTTT.

The chain carries TRBV6-5 and TRBJ1-2; 7 nucleotides agree with TRBD1. Germline V gene data show CDR1 as MNHEY and CDR2 as SVGAGI. The CDR3 has 14 residues. Trimming at V came to 0 bases and at J to 10 bases, leaving 8 bases not matched to a gene. The CDR3 loop is CASSYSGDSNDYTF. CDR3 coding DNA: TGTGCCAGCAGTTACTCAGGGGACAGCAACGACTACACCTTC.

In this sample, this clone turned up once. V gene TRBV27 combines with J gene TRBJ2-2; D is ambiguous. CDR3 length equals 18 residues. Trimming stripped 6 bases from V and 4 bases from J, with 24 bases between. Germline V CDR1 and CDR2: MNHEY, SMNVEV (reference sequence). DNA for the CDR3: TGTGCCAGCAGAGGAGAGCCTCAGACGTACGGCCCCACCGGGGAGCTGTTTTTT. Translating gives CASRGEPQTYGPTGELFF.

This chain uses TRBV6-5 with TRBJ1-1; 10 nucleotides match TRBD1. CDR1 MNHEY and CDR2 SVGAGI come from the germline V gene. Trimming at V came to 5 bases and at J to 5 bases, leaving 8 bases not matched to a gene. This CDR3 region has 15 residues. CDR3 loop: CASSPGQGFRTEAFF. CDR3 bases: TGTGCCAGCAGTCCGGGACAGGGGTTTCGGACTGAAGCTTTCTTT.

V gene TRBV4-1 combines with J gene TRBJ1-1; the D is unclear. Germline V gene data show CDR1 as MGHRA and CDR2 as YSYEKL. This CDR3 comprises 13 residues. V was clipped by 0 bases and J by 2 bases, with 4 bases between them. CDR3 sequence: CASSQEYNTEAFF. In DNA form, the CDR3 reads TGCGCCAGCAGCCAAGAATACAACACTGAAGCTTTCTTT.

The chain joins TRBV7-8 to TRBJ2-3; TRBD2 matches at 8 bases. The V and J ends lost 6 bases and 2 bases, in that order; junction bases with no gene match: 10. Germline loops: CDR1 SGHVS, CDR2 FQNEAQ. The CDR3 contains 16 residues. The CDR3 loop is CASSPRGGGLTDTQYF. The CDR3 nucleotides read TGTGCCAGCAGTCCCCGGGGCGGGGGGCTCACAGATACGCAGTATTTT. Full variable domain (rest looked up from reference TRBV7-8 and TRBJ2-3): GAGVSQSPRYKVAKRGQDVALRCDPISGHVSLFWYQQALGQGPEFLTYFQNEAQLDKSGLPSDRFFAERPEGSVSTLKIQRTQQEDSAVYLCASSPRGGGLTDTQYFGPGTRLTVL.

The table lists this clone with a few counts. V is TRBV10-1 and J is TRBJ2-2; D call uncertain. CDR3 length: 14 residues. The V gene lost 1 base and the J gene lost 4 bases, with 7 bases spanning the gap. From germline, CDR1 is WNHNN and CDR2 SYGVQD (reference sequence). CDR3 sequence: CASSEFSTTGELFF. The DNA for the CDR3 is TGCGCCAGCAGTGAGTTCTCAACCACCGGGGAGCTGTTTTTT.

This clone was found once. V is TRBV2 and J is TRBJ2-7; D possibly uses TRBD1 or TRBD2 (7 bases each). With 8 bases removed from V and 3 bases from J, the gap between germline ends came to 20 bases. This CDR3 is built from 15 residues. Germline V gene sequence: CDR1 SNHLY, CDR2 FYNNEI. The CDR3 is CASVPAGQPGYEQYF. The CDR3 DNA is TGTGCCAGCGTCCCAGCGGGACAGCCGGGCTACGAGCAGTACTTC. Drawing the rest from reference TRBV2 and TRBJ2-7, the complete variable domain is EPEVTQTPSHQVTQMGQEVILRCVPISNHLYFYWYRQILGQKVEFLVSFYNNEISEKSEIFDDQFSVERPDGSNFTLKIRSTKLEDSAMYFCASVPAGQPGYEQYFGPGTRLTVT.

This clone is a singleton in its sample. The CDR3 reads CASSETGTREAFF. The CDR3 bases are TGTGCCAGCAGTGAAACTGGTACCCGTGAAGCTTTCTTT. This chain uses TRBV6-1 with TRBJ1-1; no clear D gene. CDR1 is MNHNS and CDR2 is SASEGT in the germline V gene. V was pared by 2 bases and J by 7 bases, with 11 bases between. The CDR3 has 13 amino acids.

This chain joins TRBV4-3 and TRBJ2-2, with D possibly TRBD1 on 6 matching bases. Trimming shortened V by 0 bases and J by 6 bases, and 11 bases separated the two germline ends. The V gene's germline CDR1 is LGHNA and CDR2 YSLEER. CDR3 length: 15 residues. The CDR3 region is CASSQEVKGAGELFF. The CDR3 coding sequence is TGCGCCAGCAGCCAAGAAGTTAAGGGGGCCGGGGAGCTGTTTTTT.

The chain has TRBV7-3 and TRBJ2-1; D possibly corresponds to TRBD2 (7 bases). Germline V gives CDR1 SGHTA, CDR2 FQGTGA. Trimming cost V 5 bases and J 7 bases, with 12 bases left between them. The CDR3 is made up of 13 amino acids. The CDR3 DNA is TGTGCCAGCAGCCCCGGGGGGCCTAATGAGCAGTTCTTC. It translates to CASSPGGPNEQFF.

The chain links TRBV6-1 to TRBJ2-7, with D unresolved. V was clipped by 4 bases and J by 6 bases, with 10 bases between them. The CDR3 totals 12 residues. From germline, CDR1 is MNHNS and CDR2 SASEGT. CDR3 residues: CASSVWATEQYF. The CDR3 region has the DNA TGTGCCAGCAGTGTCTGGGCCACCGAGCAGTACTTC.

This clone was seen a handful of times. The CDR3 DNA sequence: TGTGCCAGCAGCCCAAGTTCCTCTGGCGAGCAGTACTTC. Amino acid sequence: CASSPSSSGEQYF. This chain joins TRBV5-4 and TRBJ2-7; D is unresolved. Per the germline V gene, CDR1 is SGHNT and CDR2 is YYREEE (reference sequence). This CDR3 comprises 13 residues. Trimming left V 4 bases short and J 6 bases short, with 14 bases between.

The chain uses TRBV2 and TRBJ2-7; the D is unclear. Trimming removed 7 bases from V and 6 bases from J, with 22 bases in between. Germline V gene lookup returns CDR1 SNHLY and CDR2 FYNNEI. The CDR3 runs 15 residues. The CDR3 sequence: CASTSFLVPASEQYF. In DNA, the CDR3 is TGTGCCAGCACTTCTTTTTTGGTCCCCGCCTCCGAGCAGTACTTC.

The J gene is TRBJ1-2, the V gene TRBV2, with a possible D match to TRBD1 (5 bases). The CDR3 totals 14 residues. V was cut by 5 bases and J by 0 bases, with 10 bases left in between. Per the germline V gene, CDR1 is SNHLY and CDR2 is FYNNEI. The CDR3 DNA sequence: TGTGCCAGCAGTAATAGGGGATCTAACTATGGCTACACCTTC. Protein product: CASSNRGSNYGYTF.

In its sample, this clone was seen a few times. Other DNA sequences in this specimen translate into the identical CDR3. This sequence joins TRBV28 and TRBJ2-1; TRBD2 matches 8 bases. CDR3 length: 14 residues. From germline, CDR1 is MDHEN and CDR2 SYDVKM. The trim removed 6 bases at V and 5 bases at J, leaving 6 bases unmatched. The CDR3 spells CASSFGRGDNEQFF. CDR3 nucleotide sequence: TGTGCCAGCAGCTTTGGGCGGGGGGACAATGAGCAGTTCTTC.

The chain carries TRBV21-1 and TRBJ2-3; the DNA was not compared with TRBD1, the D call given in the table. TRBV21-1 counts as a pseudogene. The CDR3 length is 15 residues. CDR3 DNA sequence: TGTGCCACCCTGGGAGGGACAGGGGGCACAGATACGCAGTATTTT. This encodes CATLGGTGGTDTQYF.

The gene calls are TRBV9 and TRBJ2-7; 9 bases are shared with TRBD2. With 0 bases clipped from V and 5 bases from J, the junction kept 12 bases outside the gene matches. The CDR3 covers 17 residues. From germline, CDR1 is SGDLS and CDR2 YYNGEE. CDR3 in amino acids: CASSVDFSGSLRDEQYF. CDR3 DNA: TGTGCCAGCAGCGTAGATTTTAGCGGGAGTCTTCGGGACGAGCAGTACTTC.

The chain uses TRBV27 and TRBJ2-3; D possibly corresponds to TRBD1 (5 bases). V was trimmed by 1 base and J by 2 bases, leaving 7 bases between them. The germline V gene encodes CDR1 MNHEY and CDR2 SMNVEV (reference sequence). The CDR3 is 14 residues long. CDR3 nucleotides: TGTGCCAGCAGTTTATACAGGAACACAGATACGCAGTATTTT. Its translation: CASSLYRNTDTQYF.

Concerning this clone itself: A much bigger clone sits one base away, suggesting this may be a read error. Other nucleotide sequences from this sample produce the same CDR3. The chain joins TRBV2 to TRBJ2-2; possible D gene TRBD1, 6 bases. This CDR3 is built from 13 residues. Per the germline V gene, CDR1 is SNHLY and CDR2 is FYNNEI. The CDR3 DNA reads as TGTGCCAGCAGGCAGGGGTCGGCCGGAGAGCTGTTTTTT. Protein: CASRQGSAGELFF.

This chain links TRBV19 with TRBJ2-1, with D perhaps being TRBD1 or TRBD2 (5 bases each). The CDR3 contains 16 residues. V lost 9 bases to trimming and J lost 3 bases, with 21 bases between them. The germline gives CDR1 LNHDA, CDR2 SQIVND (reference sequence). The CDR3 spells CASPKLEGLNYNEQFF. The CDR3, as DNA: TGTGCCAGCCCCAAATTAGAGGGGCTGAACTACAATGAGCAGTTCTTC. Full variable domain (rest looked up from reference TRBV19 and TRBJ2-1): DGGITQSPKYLFRKEGQNVTLSCEQNLNHDAMYWYRQDPGQGLRLIYYSQIVNDFQKGDIAEGYSVSREKKESFPLTVTSAQKNPTAFYLCASPKLEGLNYNEQFFGPGTRLTVL.

This clone showed up just a few times. This sequence joins TRBV27 and TRBJ2-2; no clear D gene. This CDR3 has 16 residues. The V end was cut by 0 bases, the J end by 3 bases, with 11 bases between. Germline V gives CDR1 MNHEY, CDR2 SMNVEV (reference sequence). CDR3 loop: CASSLSGYRDTGELFF. The CDR3 DNA reads as TGTGCCAGCAGTTTATCTGGGTATAGGGACACCGGGGAGCTGTTTTTT.

V and J are TRBV7-8 and TRBJ2-1, with unresolved D. Germline lookup yields CDR1 SGHVS and CDR2 FQNEAQ. Between the trimmed V and J ends, which lost 5 bases and 6 bases, there was a span of 11 bases. This CDR3 region has 13 residues. This CDR3 is CASSPETGNEQFF. As DNA, the CDR3 is TGTGCCAGCAGCCCCGAGACGGGCAATGAGCAGTTCTTC.

This chain joins TRBV28 and TRBJ2-7, with D perhaps TRBD1 (6 bases). CDR3 length: 15 residues. Germline CDR1 is MDHEN and CDR2 is SYDVKM. V lost 3 bases and J lost 0, with 12 bases in between. DNA of the CDR3: TGTGCCAGCAGTTTTCCCTCGGACAGCTCCTACGAGCAGTACTTC. It specifies CASSFPSDSSYEQYF.

The chain links TRBV7-9 to TRBJ2-3; D ambiguous. This CDR3 contains 13 residues. Between the trimmed V and J ends, which lost 2 bases and 4 bases, there was a span of 7 bases. Germline assignment: CDR1 SEHNR and CDR2 FQNEAQ (reference sequence). This CDR3 reads CASSLLPADTQYF. As DNA, the CDR3 is TGTGCCAGCAGCTTACTCCCCGCAGATACGCAGTATTTT.

The rearrangement links TRBV11-1 to TRBJ2-3; D is ambiguous. This CDR3 comprises 12 residues. Per the germline V gene, CDR1 is SGHAT and CDR2 is FQDESV (reference sequence). V was cut by 5 bases and J by 3 bases, with 6 bases left in between. Here the CDR3 reads CASSSRTDTQYF. The CDR3 DNA sequence: TGTGCCAGCAGCAGTAGGACAGATACGCAGTATTTT. The full variable domain, rest sourced from reference TRBV11-1 and TRBJ2-3, is EAEVAQSPRYKITEKSQAVAFWCDPISGHATLYWYRQILGQGPELLVQFQDESVVDDSQLPKDRFSAERLKGVDSTLKIQPAELGDSAMYLCASSSRTDTQYFGPGTRLTVL.

The chain is built from TRBV30 and TRBJ1-2; unclear D gene. This CDR3 contains 13 residues. V lost 0 bases and J lost 0, with 5 bases in between. Germline values: CDR1 GTSNPN, CDR2 SVGIG (reference sequence). Here the CDR3 reads CAWSVLTNYGYTF. The CDR3 DNA follows: TGTGCCTGGAGTGTACTGACTAACTATGGCTACACCTTC.

This clone turned up a few times. In DNA, the CDR3 is TGTGCCAGCAGCTTTACCAGCCTATACGAGCAGTACTTC. It encodes CASSFTSLYEQYF. The genes are TRBV5-5 and TRBJ2-7, with D hard to call. CDR1 and CDR2 (germline): SGHKS, YYEKEE (reference sequence). Trimming took 2 bases from V and 4 from J, leaving 10 bases between them. CDR3 length: 13 amino acids.

The genes are TRBV7-9 and TRBJ1-2; 8 bases are shared with TRBD1. V lost 1 base to trimming and J lost 3 bases; unmatched junction nucleotides: 7. This CDR3 has 16 amino acids. Germline V gives CDR1 SEHNR, CDR2 FQNEAQ (reference sequence). In DNA form, the CDR3 reads TGTGCCAGCAGCTTAGATGTACAGGGGGAGGACTATGGCTACACCTTC. Amino acid sequence: CASSLDVQGEDYGYTF. Using reference TRBV7-9 and TRBJ1-2 for the parts outside the CDR3, the full variable domain is DTGVSQNPRHKITKRGQNVTFRCDPISEHNRLYWYRQTLGQGPEFLTYFQNEAQLEKSRLLSDRFSAERPKGSFSTLEIQRTEQGDSAMYLCASSLDVQGEDYGYTFGSGTRLTVV.

This clone was detected a few times. The gene calls are TRBV6-5 and TRBJ2-7; D may match TRBD1 or TRBD2 (5 bases each). Germline V gene lookup returns CDR1 MNHEY and CDR2 SVGAGI. This CDR3 comprises 14 residues. With 5 bases removed from V and 3 bases from J, the gap between germline ends came to 14 bases. In nucleotides, the CDR3 is TGTGCCAGCAGTCCCCTGGGACGGTACTACGAGCAGTACTTC. This translates into CASSPLGRYYEQYF.

V is TRBV29-1 and J is TRBJ2-3, with 12 nucleotides matching TRBD2. V was pared by 3 bases and J by 2 bases, with 6 bases of the junction left unmatched. This CDR3 comprises 16 residues. Per germline, CDR1 SQVTM and CDR2 ANQGSEA. This CDR3 is CSVDGLAGGSTDTQYF. CDR3 in DNA: TGCAGCGTTGACGGGCTAGCGGGAGGGTCCACAGATACGCAGTATTTT.